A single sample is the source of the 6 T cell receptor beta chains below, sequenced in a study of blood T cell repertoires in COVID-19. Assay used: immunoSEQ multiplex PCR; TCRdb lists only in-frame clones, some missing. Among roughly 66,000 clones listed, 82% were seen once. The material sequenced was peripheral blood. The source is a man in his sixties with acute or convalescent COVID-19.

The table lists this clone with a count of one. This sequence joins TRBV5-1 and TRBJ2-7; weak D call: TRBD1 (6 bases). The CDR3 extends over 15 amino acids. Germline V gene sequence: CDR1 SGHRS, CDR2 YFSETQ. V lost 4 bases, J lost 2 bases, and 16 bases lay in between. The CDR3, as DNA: TGCGCCAGCAGCCCTGTCGCAGGGGACCCCTACGAGCAGTACGTC. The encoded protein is CASSPVAGDPYEQYV.

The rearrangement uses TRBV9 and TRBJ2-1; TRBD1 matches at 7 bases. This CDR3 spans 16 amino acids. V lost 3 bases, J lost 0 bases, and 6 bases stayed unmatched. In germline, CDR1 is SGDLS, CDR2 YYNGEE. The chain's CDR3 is CASSDLTGSSYNEQFF. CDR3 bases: TGTGCCAGCAGCGACCTGACAGGGAGCTCCTACAATGAGCAGTTCTTC.

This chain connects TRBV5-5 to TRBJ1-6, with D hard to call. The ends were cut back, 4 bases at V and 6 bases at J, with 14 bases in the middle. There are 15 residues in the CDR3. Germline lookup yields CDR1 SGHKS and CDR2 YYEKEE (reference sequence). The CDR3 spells CASSTWAGANSPLHF. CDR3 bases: TGTGCCAGCAGCACCTGGGCAGGCGCTAATTCACCCCTCCACTTT.

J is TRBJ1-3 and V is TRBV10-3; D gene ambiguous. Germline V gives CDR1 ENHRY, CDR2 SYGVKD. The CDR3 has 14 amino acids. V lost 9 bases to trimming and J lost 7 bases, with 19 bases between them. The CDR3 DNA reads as TGTGCCATGTGCCGAGACACAGCATGTAACACCATATATTTT. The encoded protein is CAMCRDTACNTIYF.

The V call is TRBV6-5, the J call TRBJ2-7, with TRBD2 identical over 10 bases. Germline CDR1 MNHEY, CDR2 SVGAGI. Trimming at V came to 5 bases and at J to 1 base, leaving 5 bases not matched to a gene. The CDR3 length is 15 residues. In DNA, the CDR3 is TGTGCCAGCAGTCCTCTAGCGGGGGATTCCTACGAGCAGTACGTC. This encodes CASSPLAGDSYEQYV.

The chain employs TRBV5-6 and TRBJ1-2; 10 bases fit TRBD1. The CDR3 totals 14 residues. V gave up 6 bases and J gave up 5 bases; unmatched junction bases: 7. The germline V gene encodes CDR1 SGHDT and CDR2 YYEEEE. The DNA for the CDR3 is TGTGCCAGCAAAACGACAGGGGGCGTGTATGGCTACACCTTC. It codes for CASKTTGGVYGYTF.